This T cell receptor beta chain was retrieved from a study of cytomegalovirus exposure and HLA in healthy donors. The overall study: Counted in an early data release were some 81 million unique TCRs from HLA-typed donors.

The PCR was carried out with 60 Vbeta primers and 13 Jbeta primers. Measured with immunoSEQ multiplex PCR; TCRdb has only the in-frame clones, and not every one. The top ten hold approximately 2.9% of the sample, which has approximately 150,000 clones, 77% seen once. The CDR3 is 12 residues long. Per the germline V gene, CDR1 is MNHEY and CDR2 is SVGAGI. The V segment lost 6 bases and the J segment 10 bases; nucleotides outside the gene matches: 2. This clone was picked up a small number of times. This rearrangement joins TRBV6-5 to TRBJ1-6, with TRBD1 matching 8 bases. The sequenced sample was PBMCs. This receptor was obtained from a woman aged 40 to 55 in good health and CMV-seropositive. The CDR3 DNA follows: TGTGCCAGCAGGACAGGGGTGTCACCCCTCCACTTT. Its translation is CASRTGVSPLHF.